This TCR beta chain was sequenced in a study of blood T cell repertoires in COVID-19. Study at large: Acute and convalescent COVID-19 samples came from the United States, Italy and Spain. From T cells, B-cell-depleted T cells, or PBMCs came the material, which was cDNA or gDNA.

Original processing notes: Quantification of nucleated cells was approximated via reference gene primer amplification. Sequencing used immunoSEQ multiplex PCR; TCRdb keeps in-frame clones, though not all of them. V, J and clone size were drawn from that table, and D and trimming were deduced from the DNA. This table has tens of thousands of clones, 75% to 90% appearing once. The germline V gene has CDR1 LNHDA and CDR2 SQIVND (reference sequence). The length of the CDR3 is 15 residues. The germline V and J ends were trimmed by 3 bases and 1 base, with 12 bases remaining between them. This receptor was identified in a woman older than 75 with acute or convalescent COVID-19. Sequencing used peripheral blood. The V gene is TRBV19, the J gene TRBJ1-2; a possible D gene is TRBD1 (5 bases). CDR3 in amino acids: CASSMELQGNYGYTF. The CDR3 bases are TGTGCCAGTAGTATGGAGCTGCAGGGTAACTATGGCTACACCTTC.